The rows below give T cell receptor beta chains drawn from one sample of a study of T cell responses to AZD1222 COVID-19 vaccine. The data were produced by immunoSEQ multiplex PCR, yet TCRdb's version contains in-frame clones alone and is incomplete. The data contain under 85,000 clones, roughly 87% of them seen just once; the ten biggest clones take up about 5.5%. The sequenced sample was peripheral blood, obtained on day 0 of MenACWY control vaccination. These receptors came from an adult in good health. Both conserved end residues are part of each CDR3. A D gene is named only where the DNA matches it firmly. Clone size is stated in some rows and not others, as once, few, many or a class when expanded.

J gene: TRBJ1-4; clone size: NA; V gene: TRBV30; D gene: NA; CDR3 DNA: TGTGCCTGGAGTGTAATGGGGGCGAGTGGAAAACTGTTTTTT; CDR3 protein: CAWSVMGASGKLFF
J gene: TRBJ1-2; clone size: NA; V gene: TRBV7-9; D gene: NA; CDR3 DNA: TGTGCCAGCAACAACGACAGTTCCTATGGCTACACCTTC; CDR3 protein: CASNNDSSYGYTF
J gene: TRBJ1-1; clone size: once; V gene: TRBV30; D gene: NA; CDR3 DNA: TGTGCCTGGAGTGGGGTTGGTTCTGAAGCTTTCTTT; CDR3 protein: CAWSGVGSEAFF
J gene: TRBJ1-1; clone size: NA; V gene: TRBV6-1; D gene: TRBD1; CDR3 DNA: TGTGCCAGCAGTGAACGGACAGGGGGAGGGACTGAAGCTTTCTTT; CDR3 protein: CASSERTGGGTEAFF
J gene: TRBJ1-3; clone size: NA; V gene: TRBV30; D gene: NA; CDR3 DNA: TGTGCCTGGAGGGAGGGGCAGGGGCTCATCTCTGGAAACACCATATATTTT; CDR3 protein: CAWREGQGLISGNTIYF
J gene: TRBJ2-2; clone size: once; V gene: TRBV6-2/TRBV6-3; D gene: NA; CDR3 DNA: TGTGCCAGCAGTTTTCAAGGTGGGGGGACCGGGGAGCTGTTTTTT; CDR3 protein: CASSFQGGGTGELFF
J gene: TRBJ1-1; clone size: NA; V gene: TRBV19; D gene: NA; CDR3 DNA: TGTGCCAGTAGTTCGGCAGCAAACACTGAAGCTTTCTTT; CDR3 protein: CASSSAANTEAFF
J gene: TRBJ1-6; clone size: once; V gene: TRBV2; D gene: TRBD1; CDR3 DNA: TGTGCCAGCAGTGAGGCCCCTAAGGGGGCCAATTCACCCCTCCACTTT; CDR3 protein: CASSEAPKGANSPLHF
J gene: TRBJ1-2; clone size: NA; V gene: TRBV11-1; D gene: NA; CDR3 DNA: TGTGCCAGCAGCACTCAGGACAGTTTATATGGCTACACCTTC; CDR3 protein: CASSTQDSLYGYTF
J gene: TRBJ1-1; clone size: NA; V gene: TRBV19; D gene: NA; CDR3 DNA: TGTGCCAGTAGTCCGGGGGCCGTCCCCCCTGAAGCTTTCTTT; CDR3 protein: CASSPGAVPPEAFF
J gene: TRBJ1-4; clone size: NA; V gene: TRBV19; D gene: NA; CDR3 DNA: TGTGCCAGTATGGAAGTCACTGAAAAACTGTTTTTT; CDR3 protein: CASMEVTEKLFF
J gene: TRBJ1-1; clone size: once; V gene: TRBV6-5; D gene: NA; CDR3 DNA: TGTGCCAGCAGTTACTCGTCAGGTAGGGCCAGCACTGAAGCTTTCTTT; CDR3 protein: CASSYSSGRASTEAFF
J gene: TRBJ2-7; clone size: NA; V gene: TRBV30; D gene: NA; CDR3 DNA: TGTGCCTGGAGTGTAGGGGCAGCCGTAGGCTACGAGCAGTACTTC; CDR3 protein: CAWSVGAAVGYEQYF
J gene: TRBJ1-5; clone size: NA; V gene: TRBV19; D gene: NA; CDR3 DNA: TGTGCCAGTAGTATCGGCCCCAATCAGCCCCAGCATTTT; CDR3 protein: CASSIGPNQPQHF
J gene: TRBJ1-5; clone size: NA; V gene: TRBV9; D gene: NA; CDR3 DNA: TGTGCCAGCAGCGTGGAAGTGGGAGGTCAGCCCCAGCATTTT; CDR3 protein: CASSVEVGGQPQHF
J gene: TRBJ1-1; clone size: NA; V gene: TRBV30; D gene: TRBD1; CDR3 DNA: TGTGCCTGGAGTGACAGGGGGTACACTGAAGCTTTCTTT; CDR3 protein: CAWSDRGYTEAFF
J gene: TRBJ2-2; clone size: NA; V gene: TRBV7-2; D gene: NA; CDR3 DNA: TGTGCCAGCAGCTTCAGGGAGGCCGGGGAGCTGTTTTTT; CDR3 protein: CASSFREAGELFF
J gene: TRBJ1-1; clone size: NA; V gene: TRBV5-1; D gene: NA; CDR3 DNA: TGCGCCAGCAGCAACAACCGCGGCACTGAAGCTTTCTTT; CDR3 protein: CASSNNRGTEAFF
J gene: TRBJ1-2; clone size: NA; V gene: TRBV3-1/TRBV3-2; D gene: NA; CDR3 DNA: TGTGCCAGCAGCCAAGCCCGGGGATCCTATGGCTACACCTTC; CDR3 protein: CASSQARGSYGYTF
J gene: TRBJ2-3; clone size: NA; V gene: TRBV14; D gene: NA; CDR3 DNA: TGTGCCAGCAGCCAACATCTGGCAGATACGCAGTATTTT; CDR3 protein: CASSQHLADTQYF
J gene: TRBJ1-2; clone size: NA; V gene: TRBV7-9; D gene: NA; CDR3 DNA: TGTGCCAGCAGCTTAGTAGGATCCTTGGACTATGGCTACACCTTC; CDR3 protein: CASSLVGSLDYGYTF
J gene: TRBJ1-4; clone size: NA; V gene: TRBV27; D gene: NA; CDR3 DNA: TGTGCCAGCACGTCGGCAGGGGCTAATGAAAAACTGTTTTTT; CDR3 protein: CASTSAGANEKLFF
J gene: TRBJ1-4; clone size: NA; V gene: TRBV5-5; D gene: NA; CDR3 DNA: TGTGCCAGCAGCTTGGTGGCAGGACTTAATGAAAAACTGTTTTTT; CDR3 protein: CASSLVAGLNEKLFF
J gene: TRBJ2-7; clone size: NA; V gene: TRBV5-1; D gene: NA; CDR3 DNA: TGCGCCGGAACTACTAGGGGAGGGGGCGAGCAGTACTTC; CDR3 protein: CAGTTRGGGEQYF
J gene: TRBJ1-2; clone size: NA; V gene: TRBV29-1; D gene: TRBD1; CDR3 DNA: TGCAGCGTTGGACAGGGGGCTTTCGACGGCTACACCTTC; CDR3 protein: CSVGQGAFDGYTF
J gene: TRBJ2-1; clone size: NA; V gene: TRBV7-3; D gene: TRBD2; CDR3 DNA: TGTGCCAGCAGCTTAAAAAGACTAGCGGGGGGGCCTGGCAATGAGCAGTTCTTC; CDR3 protein: CASSLKRLAGGPGNEQFF
J gene: TRBJ2-5; clone size: NA; V gene: TRBV4-1; D gene: NA; CDR3 DNA: TGCGCCAGCAGCCAAGAGACTGGGGGGAAGTACTTC; CDR3 protein: CASSQETGGKYF
J gene: TRBJ2-1; clone size: few; V gene: TRBV7-9; D gene: TRBD2; CDR3 DNA: TGTGCCAGCAGCTACACTAGCGGGCACAACAATGAGCAGTTCTTC; CDR3 protein: CASSYTSGHNNEQFF
J gene: TRBJ1-4; clone size: NA; V gene: TRBV5-1; D gene: NA; CDR3 DNA: TGCGCCAGCAGCTCGGACAGCTGGGATGAAAAACTGTTTTTT; CDR3 protein: CASSSDSWDEKLFF
J gene: TRBJ1-2; clone size: once; V gene: TRBV14; D gene: TRBD1; CDR3 DNA: TGTGCCAGCAGCCAAGGGGGGTCGGGACAGGGGAGAGGCTACACCTTC; CDR3 protein: CASSQGGSGQGRGYTF
J gene: TRBJ2-1; clone size: NA; V gene: TRBV5-4; D gene: TRBD1; CDR3 DNA: TGTGCCAACGAGGGACAGCCTTCCGATGAGCAGTTCTTC; CDR3 protein: CANEGQPSDEQFF
J gene: TRBJ2-3; clone size: NA; V gene: TRBV28; D gene: NA; CDR3 DNA: TGTGCCAGCACTTCCCCACGGCACCTCACAGATACGCAGTATTTT; CDR3 protein: CASTSPRHLTDTQYF
J gene: TRBJ2-5; clone size: NA; V gene: TRBV6-4; D gene: NA; CDR3 DNA: TGTGCCAGCAGTGACGTCCCAGGTCACATCGAGACCCAGTACTTC; CDR3 protein: CASSDVPGHIETQYF
J gene: TRBJ1-3; clone size: NA; V gene: TRBV7-2; D gene: NA; CDR3 DNA: TGTGCCAGCAGCTTATCTAACTCTGGAAACACCATATATTTT; CDR3 protein: CASSLSNSGNTIYF
J gene: TRBJ2-7; clone size: NA; V gene: TRBV5-1; D gene: NA; CDR3 DNA: TGCGCCAGCAGCCCGGAGCAGGGGAACTCCTACGAGCAGTACTTC; CDR3 protein: CASSPEQGNSYEQYF
J gene: TRBJ1-5; clone size: NA; V gene: TRBV9; D gene: TRBD1; CDR3 DNA: TGTGCCAGCAGCGTAACGACAGGGGCTGAACAGCCCCAGCATTTT; CDR3 protein: CASSVTTGAEQPQHF
J gene: TRBJ2-7; clone size: NA; V gene: TRBV14; D gene: TRBD1; CDR3 DNA: TGTGCCAGCAGCCAGAGGGACAGGGCACCTTACGAGCAGTACTTC; CDR3 protein: CASSQRDRAPYEQYF
J gene: TRBJ1-4; clone size: NA; V gene: TRBV9; D gene: NA; CDR3 DNA: TGTGCCAGCAGCAACCTAGGGGGGGAAAAACTGTTTTTT; CDR3 protein: CASSNLGGEKLFF
J gene: TRBJ1-1; clone size: few; V gene: TRBV10-3; D gene: NA; CDR3 DNA: TGTGCCATCAGTGAACCCGGTTGGAACACTGAAGCTTTCTTT; CDR3 protein: CAISEPGWNTEAFF
J gene: TRBJ1-5; clone size: NA; V gene: TRBV15; D gene: NA; CDR3 DNA: TGTGCCACCAGCAGAGATCTACAGGGCCATCAGCCCCAGCATTTT; CDR3 protein: CATSRDLQGHQPQHF
J gene: TRBJ1-1; clone size: NA; V gene: TRBV5-1; D gene: NA; CDR3 DNA: TGCGCCAGCAGCTTGACAGGGCCCACTGAAGCTTTCTTT; CDR3 protein: CASSLTGPTEAFF
J gene: TRBJ1-1; clone size: NA; V gene: TRBV28; D gene: TRBD1; CDR3 DNA: TGTGCCAGCAGTGACAGGGGTGAAGCTTTCTTT; CDR3 protein: CASSDRGEAFF
J gene: TRBJ1-6; clone size: NA; V gene: TRBV25-1; D gene: NA; CDR3 DNA: TGTGCCAGCAATCTAGGCGACAGTCATTCACCCCTCCACTTT; CDR3 protein: CASNLGDSHSPLHF
J gene: TRBJ1-3; clone size: NA; V gene: TRBV9; D gene: NA; CDR3 DNA: TGTGCCAGCAGCGTCGATTACTCTGGAAACACCATATATTTT; CDR3 protein: CASSVDYSGNTIYF
J gene: TRBJ1-1; clone size: NA; V gene: TRBV28; D gene: NA; CDR3 DNA: TGTGCCAGCATCATAGGGGGATTGAACACTGAAGCTTTCTTT; CDR3 protein: CASIIGGLNTEAFF
J gene: TRBJ1-5; clone size: NA; V gene: TRBV28; D gene: NA; CDR3 DNA: TGTGCCAGCAGTTTGAAGAGGAGGGCGGGCAATCAGCCCCAGCATTTT; CDR3 protein: CASSLKRRAGNQPQHF
J gene: TRBJ2-3; clone size: NA; V gene: TRBV12-3/TRBV12-4; D gene: NA; CDR3 DNA: TGTGCCAGCAGCCCCGCAGGAAGGCAGTATTTT; CDR3 protein: CASSPAGRQYF
J gene: TRBJ1-4; clone size: NA; V gene: TRBV5-8; D gene: NA; CDR3 DNA: TGTGCCAGCAGCTTGACAGGGTTTAATGAAAAACTGTTTTTT; CDR3 protein: CASSLTGFNEKLFF